This T cell receptor (beta chain) was observed in a study of vaccination and CD4 T cells after COVID-19. Study-wide context: Six male and four female convalescents took part, two of them Hispanic. Stimuli were overlapping spike peptide pools of SARS-CoV-2 and three common cold coronaviruses (HCoV-NL63, HCoV-OC43, HCoV-229E).

Per the germline V gene, CDR1 is SEHNR and CDR2 is FQNEAQ (reference sequence). The CDR3 covers 16 residues. Of note for this clonotype: As yet, its antigen is unknown. Germline is not matched at one junction end, which may reflect a read error.

The treatment was: roughly ten-day PBMC culture with coronavirus spike peptide pools or control peptides (ViraFEST assay). Wells that each held around 2 million PBMCs were cultured with 7.5 to 10 IU/ml IL-2 and 7.5 to 10 ug/ml peptide pools. Sequenced with the Oncomine TCR Beta short-read assay was DNA taken from cultured CD4+ T cells. TCRdb independently ran MiXCR on the PCR reads; one entry per CDR3 protein. The data contain under 20,000 distinct CDR3 sequences, around two fifths of them singletons. Material: CD4+ T cells from blood, cultured in vitro, obtained after SARS-CoV-2 vaccination. The gene calls are TRBV7-9 and TRBJ1-2, with TRBD1 matching over 12 bases. This sequence originates from a human donor who had recovered from COVID-19. DNA of the CDR3: TGTGCCAGCAGCTTAGTGGGGACAGGGGGCGCGTATGGCTACATCTTC. Translating it yields CASSLVGTGGAYGYIF.